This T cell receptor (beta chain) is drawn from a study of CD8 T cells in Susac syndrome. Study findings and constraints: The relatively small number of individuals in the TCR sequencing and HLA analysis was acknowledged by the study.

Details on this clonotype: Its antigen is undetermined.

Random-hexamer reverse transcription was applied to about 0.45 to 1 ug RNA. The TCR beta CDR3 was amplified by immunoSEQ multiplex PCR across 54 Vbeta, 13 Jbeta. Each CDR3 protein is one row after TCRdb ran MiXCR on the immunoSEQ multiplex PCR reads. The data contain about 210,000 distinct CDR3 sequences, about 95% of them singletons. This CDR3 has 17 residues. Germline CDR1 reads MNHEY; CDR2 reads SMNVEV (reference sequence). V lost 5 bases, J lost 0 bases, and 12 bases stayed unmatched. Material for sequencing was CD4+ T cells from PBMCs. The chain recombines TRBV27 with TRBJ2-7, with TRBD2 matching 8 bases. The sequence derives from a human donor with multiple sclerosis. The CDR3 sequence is CASSRQQLGTSSYEQYF. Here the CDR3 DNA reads TGTGCCAGCAGTCGACAACAACTTGGGACTAGCTCCTACGAGCAGTACTTC.